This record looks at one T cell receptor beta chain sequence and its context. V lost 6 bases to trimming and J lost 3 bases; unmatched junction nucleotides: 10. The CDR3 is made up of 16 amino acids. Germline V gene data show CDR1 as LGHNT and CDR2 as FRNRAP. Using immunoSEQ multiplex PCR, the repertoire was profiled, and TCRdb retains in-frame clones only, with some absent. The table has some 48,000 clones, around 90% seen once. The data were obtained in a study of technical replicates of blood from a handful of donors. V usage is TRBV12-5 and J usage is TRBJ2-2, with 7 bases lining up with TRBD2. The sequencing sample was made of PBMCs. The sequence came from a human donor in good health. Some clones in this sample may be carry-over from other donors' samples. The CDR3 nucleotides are TGTGCTAGTGGACTAATCAGCGGGACCTACACCGGGGAGCTGTTTTTT. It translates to CASGLISGTYTGELFF.